This T cell receptor (beta chain) was sequenced for a study of Ad26.COV2.S vaccination and SARS-CoV-2 variants. Study overall: Intramuscular Ad26.COV2.S doses were given once or twice, 56 days apart. Whole-study results and caveats: The TCR breadth and depth analyses may have understated or missed part of the total T cell responses. Comparable non-spike TCR breadth was observed in vaccine and placebo recipients.

CDR1 and CDR2 from the germline V gene are SGHRS and YFSETQ. This CDR3 contains 15 residues. V was pared by 0 bases and J by 0 bases, with 9 bases between. Treatment denoted: over 15 received Ad26.COV2.S at low or high dose, single or two shots; about 5 received placebo; per-sample allocation not given. Sample collection was performed on day 63 after the first vaccine or placebo injection. An Ad26 vector carrying the Wuhan-strain SARS-CoV-2 spike served as the vaccine. Profiled with immunoSEQ multiplex PCR; TCRdb holds only in-frame clones, not every one. This table holds 380,000 or so clones, 85% to 90% found once. This clone was counted once. Its antigen is not identified.

Sequencing used peripheral blood, obtained in a trial of Ad26.COV2.S vaccine versus placebo. The gene calls are TRBV5-1 and TRBJ1-2; TRBD1 is a possible D gene (6 bases). This TCR derives from a person aged 18 to 65 who received the Ad26.COV2.S COVID-19 vaccine or a placebo. The CDR3 DNA reads as TGCGCCAGCAGCTTGGCAGGGGCAACTAACTATGGCTACACCTTC. It encodes CASSLAGATNYGYTF.